A single sample gave rise to the 16 T cell receptor beta chains below, sequenced in a study of CD8+ T cells in alopecia areata. Specified treatment: oral pan-JAK inhibitor, 5-10 mg twice daily. Extracted RNA was reverse transcribed into cDNA, the sequencing template. The protocol was immunoSEQ multiplex PCR, while the TCRdb copy is restricted to in-frame clones and leaves out a portion. The table has around 70,000 clones, 25% to 30% seen once; the top ten hold about 16%. The sequenced sample was CD8+ T cells sorted from blood, obtained at week 4, from a patient treated with tofacitinib. The receptors were sampled from a human donor with alopecia areata.

This clone has just a few counts. This chain connects TRBV29-1 to TRBJ2-7; the match to TRBD2 covers 10 bases. Trimming removed 6 bases from V and 3 bases from J; junction bases left unmatched: 5. Per germline, CDR1 SQVTM and CDR2 ANQGSEA. CDR3 length: 13 residues. CDR3 bases: TGCAGCGTAGCGGGGGGGCACTACTACGAGCAGTACTTC. Its translation: CSVAGGHYYEQYF.

This clone was counted a few times. The chain uses TRBV19 and TRBJ2-7, with 8 bases lining up with TRBD2. CDR1 is LNHDA, CDR2 SQIVND, per germline (reference sequence). V was pared by 6 bases and J by 6 bases, with 13 bases of the junction left unmatched. The CDR3 runs to 15 residues. CDR3 nucleotides: TGTGCCAGTAGCACCTCCGGGACTAGTTCGATCGAGCAGTACTTC. It is translated as CASSTSGTSSIEQYF.

This chain joins TRBV30 and TRBJ1-2, with 10 bases identical to TRBD1. CDR3 length: 14 residues. V lost 1 base to trimming and J lost 5 bases; unmatched junction nucleotides: 4. The germline CDR1 and CDR2 sequences are GTSNPN and SVGIG (reference sequence). CDR3 sequence: CAWSGGTGVYGYTF. The CDR3 DNA sequence: TGTGCCTGGAGTGGTGGGACAGGGGTATATGGCTACACCTTC.

This clone was picked up many times. The V and J genes are TRBV19 and TRBJ1-2; D call uncertain. CDR1 is LNHDA, CDR2 SQIVND, per germline (reference sequence). V lost 7 bases, J lost 8 bases, and 14 bases lay in between. This CDR3 spans 12 amino acids. The CDR3: CASNEGISGYTF. The CDR3 DNA reads TGTGCCAGTAACGAGGGTATAAGCGGCTACACCTTC.

CDR3 bases: TGTGCCAGCAGGCCAACCACAGGGTTGGATGAGCAGTTCTTC. Protein product: CASRPTTGLDEQFF. V and J are TRBV7-9 and TRBJ2-1; a possible D gene is TRBD1 (6 bases). This CDR3 comprises 14 residues. Germline lookup yields CDR1 SEHNR and CDR2 FQNEAQ (reference sequence). The ends were cut back, 6 bases at V and 8 bases at J, with 17 bases in the middle. Full variable domain (outside the CDR3, taken from reference TRBV7-9 and TRBJ2-1): DTGVSQNPRHKITKRGQNVTFRCDPISEHNRLYWYRQTLGQGPEFLTYFQNEAQLEKSRLLSDRFSAERPKGSFSTLEIQRTEQGDSAMYLCASRPTTGLDEQFFGPGTRLTVL.

This clone occurred a few times. This chain connects TRBV29-1 to TRBJ2-7, with unresolved D. Germline V CDR1 and CDR2: SQVTM, ANQGSEA. The V end lost 4 bases, the J end lost 3 bases, and 7 bases lay between the germline ends. The CDR3 runs 11 residues. CDR3 DNA: TGCAGCGTTGTACAAAGCTACGAGCAGTACTTC. It translates to CSVVQSYEQYF.

The chain recombines TRBV2 with TRBJ2-1; D might be TRBD2 (5 bases). Trimming shortened V by 7 bases and J by 3 bases, and 10 bases separated the two germline ends. The CDR3 is 13 residues long. From germline, CDR1 is SNHLY and CDR2 FYNNEI. CDR3 in DNA: TGTGCCAGCATCCCAGCGGACTACAATGAGCAGTTCTTC. Protein sequence: CASIPADYNEQFF.

This chain uses TRBV4-3 with TRBJ1-1; D uncertain. Trimming took 0 bases from V and 7 from J, leaving 15 bases between them. Germline V CDR1 and CDR2: LGHNA, YSLEER. This CDR3 region has 15 residues. The CDR3 sequence is CASSQDKAFFYEAFF. CDR3 sequence (DNA): TGCGCCAGCAGCCAAGATAAGGCCTTTTTTTATGAAGCTTTCTTT.

This clone is large by share. CDR3 sequence: CASSLASGLDTQYF. In nucleotides, the CDR3 is TGTGCCAGCAGCTTAGCCAGCGGGCTTGATACGCAGTATTTT. The chain recombines TRBV7-9 with TRBJ2-3; D possibly corresponds to TRBD2 (6 bases). V lost 0 bases and J 6 bases, leaving 10 bases between the germline ends. Germline V gives CDR1 SEHNR, CDR2 FQNEAQ (reference sequence). CDR3 size: 14 residues. Together with reference TRBV7-9 and TRBJ2-3, the CDR3 gives the full variable domain: DTGVSQNPRHKITKRGQNVTFRCDPISEHNRLYWYRQTLGQGPEFLTYFQNEAQLEKSRLLSDRFSAERPKGSFSTLEIQRTEQGDSAMYLCASSLASGLDTQYFGPGTRLTVL.

V and J are TRBV7-9 and TRBJ2-7, with 9 bases fitting TRBD1. The CDR3 is made up of 15 amino acids. Germline CDR1 SEHNR, CDR2 FQNEAQ (reference sequence). Germline trimming cut 4 bases from V and 3 bases from J; bases unmatched to any gene: 7. The CDR3 spells CASSSPGTGNYEQYF. CDR3 DNA: TGTGCCAGCAGCTCCCCCGGGACAGGGAACTACGAGCAGTACTTC.

The genes are TRBV7-9 and TRBJ2-7; D is perhaps TRBD1 (5 bases). The CDR3 runs 14 residues. Trimming took off 4 bases at V and 5 bases at J, with 15 bases between the two ends. CDR1 and CDR2 from the germline V gene are SEHNR and FQNEAQ (reference sequence). In DNA form, the CDR3 reads TGTGCCAGCAGCTCACAGGCCGTGTTGGACGAGCAGTACTTC. Protein product: CASSSQAVLDEQYF.

This chain links TRBV27 with TRBJ2-7; D may be TRBD1 (6 bases). The CDR3 has 13 amino acids. The germline V gene encodes CDR1 MNHEY and CDR2 SMNVEV (reference sequence). With 5 bases removed from V and 2 bases from J, the gap between germline ends came to 10 bases. CDR3 in amino acids: CASSVAGAYEQYF. CDR3 nucleotide sequence: TGTGCCAGCAGTGTGGCAGGGGCCTACGAGCAGTACTTC.

This clone has ten or more counts. The rearrangement links TRBV2 to TRBJ2-1; the match to TRBD2 covers 8 bases. This CDR3 region has 15 residues. In germline, CDR1 is SNHLY, CDR2 FYNNEI. Losses at the gene ends were 9 bases for V and 1 base for J; bases not matched to a gene: 8. CDR3 amino acids: CASSGLADSYNEQFF. For the CDR3, the DNA is TGTGCCAGTAGCGGACTAGCCGATTCCTACAATGAGCAGTTCTTC.

The CDR3 here is CAWEPGLNTEAFF. CDR3 bases: TGTGCCTGGGAACCAGGATTGAACACTGAAGCTTTCTTT. The chain has TRBV30 and TRBJ1-1, with unresolved D. CDR1 is GTSNPN and CDR2 is SVGIG in the germline V gene (reference sequence). The CDR3 extends over 13 amino acids. Trimming removed 5 bases at V and 0 bases at J, with 10 bases between.

The gene calls are TRBV19 and TRBJ1-2, with D uncertain. The germline gives CDR1 LNHDA, CDR2 SQIVND (reference sequence). This CDR3 is 15 amino acids long. Trimming cost V 9 bases and J 6 bases, with 23 bases left between them. CDR3 nucleotide sequence: TGTGCCAGCAACCCGTCGGCCGGCCACATTAATGGCTACACCTTC. This sequence encodes CASNPSAGHINGYTF.

The chain uses TRBV5-4 and TRBJ2-7, with TRBD1 identical over 9 bases. CDR3 size: 14 residues. J was trimmed by 1 base and V by 3 bases; bases with no gene match: 2. Germline CDR1 and CDR2: SGHNT and YYREEE (reference sequence). In nucleotides, the CDR3 is TGTGCCAGCAGCTGGGACAGGGTTTCCTACGAGCAGTACTTC. Translated, it gives CASSWDRVSYEQYF.